There are many counts of the clone carrying this TCR beta chain. As an off-target read in a library built for alpha chains, this beta chain has a frequency of little significance. The sample belongs to a study of spatial heterogeneity in lung cancer. Background on the study: Raw reads contained each unique TCR and UMI combination more than ten times on average.

The CDR3 contains 12 residues. Trimming pared 4 bases from V and 8 bases from J, leaving 11 bases between. Germline lookup yields CDR1 SQVTM and CDR2 ANQGSEA. As to time point: sample taken at primary tumor resection. The input material, whole RNA from tumor, nontumor lung or frozen PBMC, was sequenced unsorted. Samples came from 72 TRACERx patients with untreated early-stage lung cancer. From the 5' RACE reads, TCRdb called clonotypes with MiXCR, one entry per CDR3 protein. The table records over 10,000 distinct CDR3 sequences, about 3.8% of them present only once. This specimen consisted of PBMCs, obtained at surgery. The TCR comes from a male donor with early-stage non-small cell lung cancer. The chain carries TRBV29-1 and TRBJ2-2; maybe TRBD2 (6 bases). The CDR3 coding sequence is TGCAGCGTTGGGGAGGCCGGGGGGGAGCTGTTTTTT. It yields the protein CSVGEAGGELFF.